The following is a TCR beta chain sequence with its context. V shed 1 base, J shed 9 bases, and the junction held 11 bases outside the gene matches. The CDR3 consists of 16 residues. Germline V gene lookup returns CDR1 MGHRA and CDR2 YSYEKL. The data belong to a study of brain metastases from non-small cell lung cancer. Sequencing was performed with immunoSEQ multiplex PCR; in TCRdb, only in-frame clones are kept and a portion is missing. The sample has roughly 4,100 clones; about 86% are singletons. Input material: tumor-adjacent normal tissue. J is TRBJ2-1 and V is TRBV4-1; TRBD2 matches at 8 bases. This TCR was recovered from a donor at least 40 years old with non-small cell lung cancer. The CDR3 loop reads CASSQAGGWGEGEQFF. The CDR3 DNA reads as TGCGCCAGCAGCCAAGCGGGAGGGTGGGGGGAAGGTGAGCAGTTCTTC.